The present entry profiles one T cell receptor beta chain with its context. It has no known antigen specificity. Base-call qualities are not available, and no considerably larger clone is one nucleotide away. This record belongs to a study of T cell repertoires in cytomegalovirus infection (dated by TCRdb to the late 2010s). For the study in its entirety: Recently identified HLA-C-restricted CMV epitopes, whose presentation resists viral immunomodulation, were targeted by peptide stimulations together with well-studied HLA-B-restricted epitopes. The HLA type of each donor mattered for the analysis, because public TCR beta signatures pointed to carriage of CMV infection along with the matching HLA type.

Relative to germline, V is missing 4 bases and J is missing 10 bases, with 12 bases of the junction outside any gene match. According to the germline V gene, CDR1 reads SGHRS and CDR2 reads YFSETQ. Measured from the cysteine to the phenylalanine, the CDR3 is 15 residues long. Just the 45-base CDR3 DNA is kept, in frame starting at base 1. Sequencing instrument: Illumina HiSeq 1500. Using fastp trimming at Q25 and MiXCR clonotype assembly, TCRdb reanalyzed the public sequencing data and kept in-frame beta chains. Rows matching on CDR3 protein sequence are summarized as one entry with the most common DNA and genes. In this sample the table shows about 830,000 distinct CDR3 sequences, approximately 30% of which occur a single time. The leading ten clones occupy 9.5% to 15% of the sample. Study-wide conclusions, independent of this receptor: The ex vivo response was dominated by HLA-C-restricted CMV-specific TCR beta clonotypes, which also provided the single most frequent clonotype in two of eight donors. Cumulative frequency of public TCR beta family members discriminated carriers of CMV infection plus the relevant HLA type in this cohort and an independent roughly 330-donor cohort.

This specimen's treatment or condition label, interpreted: in vitro stimulation with specific CMV peptide epitopes to enrich CMV-specific T cells. The sequence joins TRBV5-1 to TRBJ2-1; 9 of the junction bases match TRBD1. This receptor was identified in a human donor in good health (CMV status not recorded). Some clones in this sample may be carry-over from other donors' samples. Sequences were derived from cultured CD8+ T cells from PBMCs, sampled from culture after CMV antigen stimulation. This receptor carries the CDR3 CASSPDRGSAYEQFF. The nucleotide sequence reads TGCGCCAGCAGCCCGGACAGGGGCAGCGCTTACGAGCAGTTCTTC.